The 23 T cell receptor beta chains presented below share a single source sample, sequenced in a study of graft-versus-host responses after intestinal transplantation. Once graft tissue had been processed, intraepithelial and lamina propria lymphocytes were released. Some clones are missing from TCRdb's copy, which holds only in-frame ones; the method was immunoSEQ multiplex PCR. Among more than 13,000 clones listed, 55% to 75% were seen once. Material: ileum tissue, obtained about 680 days after intestinal transplantation. Every receptor here comes from a human patient who received an intestinal transplant, so some T cells may come from the graft donor.

The CDR3, as DNA: TGTGCCAGCTCACCAGACAGGGGGCGCGAGCAGTACTTC. Its protein product is CASSPDRGREQYF. J is TRBJ2-7 and V is TRBV18; 10 positions agree with TRBD1. The CDR3 is 13 residues long. J gave up 6 bases and V 2 bases, and 1 base lay outside the gene matches. Germline CDR1 reads KGHSH; CDR2 reads LQKENI.

A note on this clone: Just one base apart from a much larger clone, this may be a read error. The CDR3 sequence: CAWSEGSRPYEQHF. Written as DNA, the CDR3 is TGTGCCTGGAGTGAGGGATCCCGGCCCTACGAGCAGCACTTC. The J gene is TRBJ2-7, the V gene TRBV30; the D is unclear. The germline CDR1 and CDR2 sequences are GTSNPN and SVGIG (reference sequence). This CDR3 region has 14 residues.

The chain couples TRBV2 to TRBJ2-1, with 11 bases matching TRBD2. Per germline, CDR1 SNHLY and CDR2 FYNNEI. V was pared by 6 bases and J by 7 bases, with 5 bases of the junction left unmatched. CDR3 size: 14 residues. In DNA form, the CDR3 reads TGTGCCAGCAGCGCACTAGCGGGGGAGAATGAGCAGTTCTTC. It codes for CASSALAGENEQFF.

This clone was counted only a few times. The gene calls are TRBV11-3 and TRBJ2-7; no definite D call. CDR3 size: 14 residues. Germline V CDR1 and CDR2: SGHNT, YENEEA. Trimming removed 0 bases from V and 4 bases from J, with 10 bases in between. CDR3 in DNA: TGTGCCAGCAGCTTAGAAAACTTGTGGTACGAGCAGTACTTC. This codes for CASSLENLWYEQYF.

The chain carries TRBV6-6 and TRBJ1-5; perhaps TRBD1 as D (5 bases). The V end was cut by 6 bases, the J end by 5 bases, with 14 bases between. CDR1 is MNHNY and CDR2 is SVGAGI in the germline V gene (reference sequence). This CDR3 has 14 amino acids. CDR3 in amino acids: CASSAGTAYQPQHF. The CDR3, as DNA: TGTGCCAGCAGCGCCGGGACGGCTTATCAGCCCCAGCATTTT.

This chain links TRBV2 with TRBJ2-5; D is unresolved. The DNA matches TRBJ2-7 better at its end, which makes the J call doubtful. Germline V gives CDR1 SNHLY, CDR2 FYNNEI. The CDR3 extends over 12 amino acids. The CDR3 spells CASGGPLGEQYF. CDR3 bases: TGTGCCAGCGGCGGCCCCTTAGGCGAGCAGTACTTC.

The rearrangement uses TRBV7-2 and TRBJ2-3; 13 bases are a match to TRBD2. The germline V gene has CDR1 SGHTA and CDR2 FQGNSA. The V gene end was trimmed by 4 bases and the J gene end by 10 bases; junction bases not matched to a gene: 8. This CDR3 spans 15 amino acids. This chain's CDR3 is CASSSRLAGGIAQYF. In DNA form, the CDR3 reads TGTGCCAGCAGCTCCCGACTAGCGGGGGGTATTGCGCAGTATTTT.

The chain combines TRBV7-8 with TRBJ2-1; D is uncertain. The germline CDR1 and CDR2 sequences are SGHVS and FQNEAQ. This CDR3 has 13 amino acids. The V end lost 9 bases, the J end lost 4 bases, and 13 bases lay between the germline ends. CDR3 protein: CASKLQAYNEQFF. CDR3 sequence (DNA): TGTGCCAGTAAACTACAAGCTTACAATGAGCAGTTCTTC.

This clone was seen more than once but under ten times. This rearrangement joins TRBV5-1 to TRBJ2-3; D gene unclear. V was pared by 0 bases and J by 1 base, with 3 bases between. From germline, CDR1 is SGHRS and CDR2 YFSETQ. The CDR3 is made up of 13 amino acids. The CDR3 protein is CASSLGGTDTQYF. The CDR3 DNA follows: TGCGCCAGCAGCTTGGGGGGCACAGATACGCAGTATTTT.

This chain links TRBV7-7 with TRBJ2-3, with D perhaps TRBD2 (6 bases). Germline CDR1 and CDR2: SSHAT and FNYEAQ (reference sequence). V was pared by 4 bases and J by 2 bases, with 13 bases between. The CDR3 sequence is 15 residues long. Written as DNA, the CDR3 is TGTGCCAGCAGCTCCGGACTATCCTACACAGATACGCAGTATTTT. Encoded protein: CASSSGLSYTDTQYF.

This chain connects TRBV5-1 to TRBJ1-1, with D tentatively TRBD1 (6 bases). V was trimmed by 4 bases and J by 1 base, leaving 14 bases between them. Looked up from germline, CDR1 is SGHRS and CDR2 is YFSETQ. There are 15 residues in the CDR3. CDR3 nucleotide sequence: TGCGCCAGCAGCCTAACCGGGACACCGAACACTGAAGCTTTCTTT. It yields the protein CASSLTGTPNTEAFF.

The V and J genes are TRBV4-3 and TRBJ2-7; 7 positions match TRBD1. There are 15 residues in the CDR3. Trimming at V came to 1 base and at J to 2 bases, leaving 5 bases not matched to a gene. Germline CDR1 LGHNA, CDR2 YSLEER. CDR3 in amino acids: CASSQGATGTYEQYF. CDR3 sequence (DNA): TGCGCCAGCAGCCAAGGAGCGACAGGGACCTACGAGCAGTACTTC.

A few counts support this clone. The V gene is TRBV11-2, the J gene TRBJ2-5; 8 bases are a match to TRBD2. The end of the DNA fits TRBJ2-7 better, so the J call may be wrong. Looked up from germline, CDR1 is SGHAT and CDR2 is FQNNGV. The CDR3 loop spans 16 amino acids. CDR3 sequence reads: CASSLGPSRGAYEQYF. The CDR3 nucleotides read TGTGCCAGCAGCTTAGGGCCTTCGCGGGGGGCCTACGAGCAGTACTTC.

The chain has TRBV28 and TRBJ2-5; TRBD1 might be the D (6 bases). The end of the DNA fits TRBJ2-7 better, so the J call may be wrong. This CDR3 has 11 residues. Germline V gene data show CDR1 as MDHEN and CDR2 as SYDVKM. The CDR3 DNA reads TGTGCCAGCAGGCAGGGGTACGAGCAGTACTTC. Its translation: CASRQGYEQYF.

The chain recombines TRBV30 with TRBJ1-1, with D unresolved. Deletions cut 5 bases from V and 1 base from J, with 11 bases between. Germline CDR1 reads GTSNPN; CDR2 reads SVGIG (reference sequence). There are 13 residues in the CDR3. The CDR3 region is CAWLGLRNTEAFF. In nucleotides, the CDR3 is TGTGCCTGGCTCGGGCTCCGGAACACTGAAGCTTTCTTT. The complete variable domain, with remaining parts taken from reference TRBV30 and TRBJ1-1, reads SQTIHQWPATLVQPVGSPLSLECTVEGTSNPNLYWYRQAAGRGLQLLFYSVGIGQISSEVPQNLSASRPQDRQFILSSKKLLLSDSGFYLCAWLGLRNTEAFFGQGTRLTVV.

The chain links TRBV27 to TRBJ2-1, with 7 bases identical to TRBD2. Per germline, CDR1 MNHEY and CDR2 SMNVEV (reference sequence). CDR3 size: 14 residues. V dropped 5 bases and J dropped 4; count of bases not matched to a gene: 5. Here the CDR3 reads CASSLGGIYNEQFF. CDR3 nucleotide sequence: TGTGCCAGCAGTCTGGGAGGGATTTACAATGAGCAGTTCTTC.

This clone appeared once. The rearrangement joins TRBV7-2 to TRBJ1-1; D unclear. Germline V gene data show CDR1 as SGHTA and CDR2 as FQGNSA. Trimming stripped 5 bases from V and 6 bases from J, with 13 bases between. The CDR3 runs 13 residues. The CDR3 reads CASSPRRRSEAFF. CDR3 DNA: TGTGCCAGCAGCCCAAGGCGCCGTTCTGAAGCTTTCTTT.

The rearrangement uses TRBV6-6 and TRBJ2-5, with D hard to call. Trimming cost V 4 bases and J 3 bases, with 3 bases left between them. Germline V gives CDR1 MNHNY, CDR2 SVGAGI (reference sequence). CDR3 length equals 11 residues. CDR3 sequence: CASSLKETQYF. CDR3 sequence (DNA): TGTGCCAGCAGTTTAAAAGAGACCCAGTACTTC.

The chain couples TRBV6-5 to TRBJ1-6, with D possibly matching TRBD1 (5 bases). The germline V gene has CDR1 MNHEY and CDR2 SVGAGI. The CDR3 is 12 amino acids. The V end was cut by 7 bases, the J end by 8 bases, with 9 bases between. CDR3: CASKRGDSPLHF. CDR3 DNA sequence: TGTGCCAGCAAAAGGGGCGATTCACCCCTCCACTTT.

The CDR3 sequence is CASSPPKAGGVYGYTF. As DNA, the CDR3 is TGTGCCAGCTCACCACCGAAGGCAGGGGGCGTCTATGGCTACACCTTC. The V and J genes are TRBV18 and TRBJ1-2; 8 nucleotides match TRBD1. The V gene end was trimmed by 0 bases and the J gene end by 4 bases; junction bases not matched to a gene: 7. The germline gives CDR1 KGHSH, CDR2 LQKENI. The CDR3 has 16 amino acids.

CDR3 nucleotides: TGCGCCAGCAGCCAGTCCCGGACAGGGGGTTTCTCCCTCCACTTT. Its translation is CASSQSRTGGFSLHF. V and J are TRBV4-3 and TRBJ1-6, with TRBD1 identical over 10 bases. CDR1 is LGHNA and CDR2 is YSLEER in the germline V gene. CDR3 size: 15 residues. The V gene end was trimmed by 3 bases and the J gene end by 14 bases; junction bases not matched to a gene: 10.

The chain recombines TRBV11-2 with TRBJ1-2, with D maybe TRBD1 (6 bases). V was pared by 3 bases and J by 6 bases, with 11 bases between. CDR1 and CDR2 from the germline V gene are SGHAT and FQNNGV. The CDR3 runs to 13 residues. The CDR3 DNA sequence: TGTGCCAGCAGCTTCCATGGGGGCGATGGCTACACCTTC. Translation: CASSFHGGDGYTF.

This chain joins TRBV5-5 and TRBJ2-7; 7 nucleotides line up with TRBD1. Germline V CDR1 and CDR2: SGHKS, YYEKEE (reference sequence). With 4 bases clipped from V and 7 bases from J, the junction kept 8 bases outside the gene matches. CDR3 length: 13 amino acids. In DNA, the CDR3 is TGTGCCAGCAGCCGATTCACAGGGGCAGAGCAGTACTTC. Its protein product is CASSRFTGAEQYF.